These T cell receptor beta chains were read from a single sample in a study of beta chain features in type 1 diabetes. Measured with immunoSEQ multiplex PCR; TCRdb has only the in-frame clones, and not every one. The top ten hold approximately 0.54% of the sample, which has 150,000 to 200,000 clones, 7.5% to 8.5% seen once. Sequences were obtained from central memory CD4+ T cells from blood. Receptors originate from a man younger than 35 with type 1 diabetes. The CDR3 runs from the conserved cysteine through the conserved F or W. The order of the fields is V gene, D gene, J gene, CDR3 protein. A D gene is named only where the DNA matches it firmly.

V: TRBV15; D: TRBD1; J: TRBJ1-5; CDR3: CATSSKGAQPQHF
V: TRBV29-1; D: -; J: TRBJ2-7; CDR3: CSVDRAGDVYF
V: TRBV7-2; D: -; J: TRBJ1-5; CDR3: CASSLVGANQPQHF
V: TRBV6-1; D: TRBD1; J: TRBJ2-2; CDR3: CASSDRQGAGWGDTGELFF
V: TRBV9; D: TRBD2; J: TRBJ2-1; CDR3: CASSVQTSGEQFF
V: TRBV7-2; D: -; J: TRBJ2-7; CDR3: CASSLDGNYEQYF
V: TRBV7-2; D: -; J: TRBJ2-7; CDR3: CASSVPSYEQYF
V: TRBV27; D: TRBD1; J: TRBJ1-2; CDR3: CASSFNRGRGGYTF
V: TRBV7-8; D: TRBD1; J: TRBJ1-1; CDR3: CASSHGGDYGTGEAFF
V: TRBV7-2; D: -; J: TRBJ2-1; CDR3: CASRVAGSYNEQFF
V: TRBV4-2; D: -; J: TRBJ1-5; CDR3: CASSQVGTDSSNQPQHF
V: TRBV7-9; D: -; J: TRBJ1-1; CDR3: CASSFVQGMAEAFF
V: TRBV5-1; D: TRBD1; J: TRBJ2-7; CDR3: CASSLFRGQGYEQYF
V: TRBV7-2; D: TRBD1; J: TRBJ2-1; CDR3: CASSLEGRGLWSNNEQFF
V: TRBV7-9; D: TRBD1; J: TRBJ2-1; CDR3: CASSPGQGRNNEQFF
V: TRBV6-6; D: -; J: TRBJ2-2; CDR3: CAIRWGGLGGELFF
V: TRBV5-1; D: -; J: TRBJ2-2; CDR3: CASTARTNTGELFF
V: TRBV19; D: -; J: TRBJ2-3; CDR3: CASSIRLGTDTQYF